This TCR beta chain was sequenced for a study of cytomegalovirus exposure and HLA in healthy donors (dated by TCRdb to 2017 to 2019). Regarding the study in general: In an earlier analysis of 587 of the donors, roughly 300 Gb of sequence data and 90 million to 120 million unique TCR beta sequences from about 179 million T cells were reported. About 280 gigabases of sequencing data and 70 million to 100 million unique TCR sequences made up an early release that covered 640 HLA-typed donors. Among the approximately 430 genotyped donors, more than 70% belonged to the genetic ancestry cluster associated with self-reported Caucasian donors. The study aimed to test whether signatures of past pathogen exposure could be identified by cataloging public T cell receptors. The study profiled the T cell repertoires of fewer than 850 subjects by immunosequencing and related them to cytomegalovirus serostatus. Along with the approximately 650-subject first cohort, a separate validation cohort of more than 90 different subjects was used. The study combined high-throughput TCR immunosequencing, statistical association of individual TCRs with disease status, and machine learning to predict cytomegalovirus infection status. A later analysis re-examined previously published TCR beta repertoires from more than 550 donors and added high-resolution HLA genotyping to investigate patterns of TCR occurrence. In the later analysis, no new phenotypic data were used to find candidate immune exposures; instead, reliance was placed on TCR beta sequences and their occurrence across donors. In an earlier analysis of 587 of the donors, high-throughput TCR beta sequencing was used to judge whether each TCR beta V gene segment behaved as functional or pseudogenic. Donor age, sex, ethnicity and CMV serostatus were compiled alongside the repertoire data. Genome-wide SNP genotypes for about three fifths of the roughly 700 donors were used in a later genetic analysis, which treated that subset as a discovery cohort. Every repertoire in the discovery cohort had been generated on one and the same sequencing platform. HLA typing covered class I and class II loci at four-digit resolution. The number of typed donors differed by locus: about 620-630 for A, B, C, DRB1 and DQB1; some 540 for DQA1; 606 for DPA1; and 400 to 480 for DPB1. A handful of DR-DQ haplotypes were handled as single units for association and clustering because linkage in the cohort was strong. Across 398 genotyped donors of the cohort, an average of about 250,000 unique TCR beta nucleotide sequences per donor were sequenced, and approximately 19% of those sequences were non-productive.

General study outcomes and caveats: A later analysis found that most CMV-associated TCR beta chains appeared HLA-restricted, with HLA associations seemingly driven largely by CMV exposure. This cohort had only TCR beta chains sequenced, and the lack of alpha or paired-chain data limited which features could be detected. A later analysis found that HLA-associated TCR beta chains were more clonally expanded and had lower generation probabilities than equally common non-associated chains. In an earlier analysis of roughly 560 of the donors, most TCR beta V segments were observed in productive rearrangements about 90% or about 30% of the time, broadly matching IMGT annotations. The classifier was reported to diagnose cytomegalovirus status with high specificity and sensitivity in both the original and validation cohorts. A further reported finding was that TCR beta sequences accurately predicted the HLA-A and HLA-B alleles for most subjects in the first cohort. When HLA alleles, especially DR and DQ, strongly co-occurred, TCR associations were difficult to assign to individual alleles. In vitro tests confirmed that a few of the cytomegalovirus-associated TCR beta chains recognize cytomegalovirus antigens. At a false discovery rate of 0.05, a later analysis linked 16,000 or so TCR beta sequences to specific HLA alleles. In the study, around 160 TCR beta chains were listed as associated with cytomegalovirus. According to a later analysis, parvovirus B19, influenza, CMV and Epstein-Barr virus appeared linked to several top co-occurrence clusters. In a later genetic analysis, fewer N-insertions in productive TCRs were reported among donors in an Asian-associated ancestry cluster than the approximately 710-donor mean. Across donors, most TCR sequences were observed very rarely, whereas some public TCRs were present in many individuals. A group of highly shared sequence variants was considered likely to be a technical artifact of the sequencing pipeline. The presence/absence analyses assumed that sequencing depth was roughly uniform across donors, and that assumption may not be true. Because HLA typing was unavailable for some donors at each locus, only the typed subset was used in association tests. Immune exposure information for the cohort was limited to CMV serostatus. Because counts were too low, roughly 18 rarely observed V segments, including chromosome 9 orphons, were left out of the earlier analysis of 587 of the donors. A later analysis found that TCR association rates varied across HLA loci, with DRB1 alleles showing the most associated TCRs and HLA-C alleles the fewest. According to the authors, the approach could potentially be generalized to other disease states and immunological phenotypes. An association between a missense DCLRE1C variant and V-gene and J-gene trimming of TCR beta chains was found in a later genetic analysis and replicated in an independent cohort. Correlated functional status among segregating V segments might be attributable to linkage disequilibrium, but an unknown experimental factor could not be ruled out.

Library construction relied on the immunoSEQ multiplex PCR assay. For the multiplex PCR, a mixture combining 60 forward primers for TCR Vbeta segments and 13 reverse primers for TCR Jbeta segments was used. Amplification of the CDR3 region of rearranged TCR beta genes was performed with a multiplex PCR assay on genomic DNA. The amplified TCR beta libraries were sequenced on the Illumina HiSeq System as 87-base-pair reads. Regarding the original processing steps: A later analysis tallied roughly 76 million unique TCR beta chains across the 666 repertoires, and some 12 million of those chains were shared by two or more donors. A nearest-neighbor algorithm error-corrected the raw reads and collapsed the reads into unique sequences, merging closely related sequences to remove PCR and sequencing errors. V, D and J gene segments were assigned by aligning CDR3 sequences to IMGT reference sequences. For a sequence to be retained, a match of at least six nucleotides was required to both a V gene segment and a J gene segment. Rearrangements were classified as productive when the CDR3 lacked stop codons and remained in frame with V and J, and all other rearrangements were classified as non-productive. CDR3 was defined by IMGT convention, running from the second conserved V-encoded cysteine to the conserved J-encoded phenylalanine. The earlier analysis of about 500 of the donors excluded sequences that lacked an unambiguous match to a single V gene segment. An earlier analysis of under 750 of the donors called V segments functional above 56.7% productive rearrangements and segregating when the between-donor standard deviation exceeded 5%. To diagnose cytomegalovirus status from the catalog of TCR beta chain sequences, a statistical classification framework was built. A later analysis assigned V and J genes by comparing TCR nucleotide sequences with IMGT/GENE-DB human TR gene sequences. A later analysis assigned CDR3 sequences and most-parsimonious VDJ recombination scenarios with the TCRdist pipeline. A later analysis defined each TCR beta chain by its CDR3 amino acid sequence plus V-gene family, and excluded reads lacking a unique V-gene family. To address suspected cross-contamination and a sequencing artifact, a later analysis removed 450 to 700 highly shared, low-generation-probability nucleotide sequences. For each public chain, a later analysis derived a clonal expansion index from normalized ranks of inferred template counts within each repertoire. In a later analysis, generation probabilities were computed using a VDJ recombination model fitted to out-of-frame rearrangements, and the results were checked against IGoR. Hypergeometric tests were used in a later analysis to score TCR-TCR, TCR-HLA and TCR-CMV co-occurrence, with a repertoire-size bias correction applied to the TCR pairs. A later analysis estimated false discovery rates by permuting HLA or CMV assignments 20 times. In a later analysis, co-occurring TCRs were grouped using DBSCAN, and TCRdist sequence similarity was added for clustering within HLA-allele-positive subsets. For co-occurrence clustering, repertoires with fewer than 30,000 or more than 120,000 public chains were excluded, along with several repertoires with anomalous nucleotide sharing. The table was pulled from immuneACCESS by TCRdb, which kept in-frame rearrangements only. Such tables lose some clones; where checked, under half of the loss comes from unresolved V genes, and the rest has no known cause. Clone size and the V and J calls come from that table; the DNA yielded D and trimming. This sample's records show about 200,000 clones. Jointly, the top ten make up about 6.5% of the sample.

The cohort was made up of approximately 670 healthy bone marrow donors. At the time of sampling, every cohort member was nominally healthy, though immune exposures that went unrecorded were likely present. The donor tested CMV seronegative, placing the donor among the 300 to 450 seronegative members of the cohort. Each donor provided a peripheral blood sample, and peripheral blood mononuclear cells were used for TCR beta sequencing. The Qiagen DNeasy Blood Extraction Kit was used to extract genomic DNA from the blood cell samples. On this clone: What antigen it recognizes has not been identified.

Sequencing was carried out using PBMCs. The source is a man aged 25-45 years in good health and CMV-seronegative.

For the CDR3, the sequence is CASSQVSGFSTDTQYF. At the DNA level, the sequence is TGCGCCAGCAGCCAAGTGTCAGGGTTTAGCACAGATACGCAGTATTTT. The chain is made from TRBV4-1 and TRBJ2-3, with TRBD1 perhaps the D gene, on 5 matching bases. The V end loses 1 base and the J end loses 0 bases, and a stretch of 11 bases separates them. Reading from cysteine to phenylalanine, the CDR3 counts 16 amino acids. CDR3 DNA is the only sequence kept; it has 48 bases, read in frame from the first base. The germline V gene sets CDR1 to MGHRA and CDR2 to YSYEKL.